Listed below are T cell receptor beta chains from one sample, sequenced in a study of T-cell reconstitution after alpha-beta-depleted transplantation in children. TCRdb reprocessed the PCR reads via MiXCR and lists one record per CDR3 protein. The sample contains around 190,000 distinct CDR3 sequences, about 7% of which appear only once. The input for sequencing was PBMCs, taken before TCRalphabeta/CD19-depleted stem cell transplant. All receptors derive from a boy between 2 and 15 years old with acute lymphoblastic leukemia, due to receive a stem cell transplant. The conserved cysteine and the conserved F or W are not part of the CDR3 here.

V	J	CDR3
TRBV7-2	TRBJ1-2	ASSSTAGYT
TRBV12-3/TRBV12-4	TRBJ1-4	ASSQSGGHEKLF
TRBV7-2	TRBJ2-3	ASSLDPSGGVDTQY
TRBV7-6	TRBJ2-3	ASSRTQEAGGPGVTQY
TRBV4-3	TRBJ2-1	ASSQGLSGNEQF
TRBV10-3	TRBJ2-5	AISLGAETQY
TRBV4-2	TRBJ1-1	ASSQDGALNTEAF
TRBV20-1	TRBJ1-5	SARFPGTYHSNQPQH
TRBV7-9	TRBJ2-5	ASSLGPAAQETQY
TRBV11-2	TRBJ2-7	ASTDRNYEQY
TRBV6-4	TRBJ1-1	ASSDSANTEAF
TRBV29-1	TRBJ1-3	SARTAHSGNTIY
TRBV7-9	TRBJ2-7	ASSLSLAADRLHEQY
TRBV29-1	TRBJ1-4	SVTWGNEKLF
TRBV12-3/TRBV12-4	TRBJ1-5	ASSTRTGSDQPQH
TRBV20-1	TRBJ1-1	SAPAEGRHTEAF
TRBV20-1	TRBJ2-3	SGGGSPSTDTQY
TRBV15	TRBJ2-5	ATSRVLGRKETQY
TRBV6-4	TRBJ1-2	ASSDSGTGSTDYYGYT
TRBV27	TRBJ2-7	ASSPGTGNSYEQY
TRBV28	TRBJ1-1	ASSVPRTEAF
TRBV20-1	TRBJ2-5	SADIVVGSRKETQY
TRBV12-3/TRBV12-4	TRBJ2-7	ASSPSSEFYEQY
TRBV28	TRBJ1-5	ASSLDRDYSNQPQH
TRBV12-3/TRBV12-4	TRBJ2-2	ASSSREGSGELF
TRBV6-2/TRBV6-3	TRBJ2-2	ASSHPGLASGGELF
TRBV20-1	TRBJ2-1	SARTSGLAGLNEQF
TRBV4-2	TRBJ2-7	ASSQSTLTSVYEQY
TRBV3-1	TRBJ2-7	ASSQAGIYEQY
TRBV12-3/TRBV12-4	TRBJ2-2	ASSPPGGRSNTGELF
TRBV7-8	TRBJ2-1	ASSPPLAGVTGNEQF
TRBV5-4	TRBJ1-2	ASSGDTNYGYT
TRBV28	TRBJ2-5	ASSFVGGVSETQY
TRBV7-2	TRBJ2-7	ASSLESGEGSYEQY
TRBV30	TRBJ1-6	AWSGVPGYNSPLH
TRBV29-1	TRBJ2-3	SVNTGGRNTQY
TRBV20-1	TRBJ2-7	SAVTESSYEQY
TRBV3-1	TRBJ2-1	ASSLTMPGRGNNEQF
TRBV7-2	TRBJ2-3	ASSPSGLSVFAMTSTDTQY
TRBV20-1	TRBJ2-5	SARERQETQY
TRBV11-2	TRBJ2-3	ASSPSPSGRAKTDTQY
TRBV29-1	TRBJ1-6	SVVPPGNSPLH
TRBV7-9	TRBJ2-7	ASRKARSYEQY
TRBV6-6	TRBJ2-5	ASGSGTQY
TRBV29-1	TRBJ2-7	SVELTLGEYYEQY
TRBV6-5	TRBJ1-1	ASSYAGGGNTEAF
TRBV20-1	TRBJ2-7	SAKGAGGPGEQY
TRBV7-2	TRBJ2-7	ASSFQGPSYEQY
TRBV27	TRBJ2-4	ASSLRVAGIQY
TRBV20-1	TRBJ1-2	SARNRGLGLGYT
TRBV5-1	TRBJ1-3	ASSPQGSLISGNTIY
TRBV20-1	TRBJ2-1	SARGLAGDNEQF